This T cell receptor beta chain was recorded in a study of Ad26.COV2.S vaccination and SARS-CoV-2 variants. The assay was immunoSEQ multiplex PCR, and TCRdb's table has in-frame clones only and misses some. This sample has around 340,000 clones; about 87% occur once, and the top ten carry 5.5% to 7%. Treatment given: around 19 received Ad26.COV2.S at low or high dose, single or two shots; 5 received placebo; per-sample allocation not given. Sampling was done on day 63 after the first vaccine or placebo injection. Whoever gave the sample was an adult aged 18-55 years in Boston. The receptor comes from a person between 18 and 65 years old who received the Ad26.COV2.S COVID-19 vaccine or a placebo. The sample was peripheral blood, taken in a trial of Ad26.COV2.S vaccine versus placebo.

The CDR3 spells CASSQDRLANYNEQFF. The CDR3 DNA reads TGTGCCAGCAGCCAAGATCGACTAGCGAACTACAATGAGCAGTTCTTC. The chain combines TRBV14 with TRBJ2-1, with TRBD2 matching over 8 bases. The CDR3 extends over 16 amino acids. With 0 bases clipped from V and 3 bases from J, the junction kept 4 bases outside the gene matches. Germline-derived CDR1 and CDR2 are SGHDN and FVKESK.